One sample yielded the 32 T cell receptor beta chains listed below, sequenced in a study of graft-versus-host responses after intestinal transplantation. The assay was immunoSEQ multiplex PCR, and TCRdb's table has in-frame clones only and misses some. The sample shows 40,000 or so clones, over 90% of them seen only once. The sequencing here drew on PBMCs, taken 700 to 850 days after intestinal transplantation. The receptors derive from a human patient who received an intestinal transplant, so some T cells may come from the graft donor.

The genes are TRBV6-4 and TRBJ2-3, with TRBD2 matching over 14 bases. Germline assignment: CDR1 MRHNA and CDR2 SNTAGT. The CDR3 spans 16 residues. With 0 bases clipped from V and 4 bases from J, the junction kept 0 bases outside the gene matches. CDR3 in DNA: TGTGCCAGCAGTGACTCGACTAGCGGGGGGGCAGATACGCAGTATTTT. Translated: CASSDSTSGGADTQYF.

The chain has TRBV28 and TRBJ1-2; the D gene is possibly TRBD1 (6 bases). This CDR3 comprises 12 residues. V dropped 7 bases and J dropped 6 bases, with 12 bases sitting between them. Germline V lookup: CDR1 MDHEN, CDR2 SYDVKM. The CDR3 is CASNRVAHGYTF. The CDR3 DNA follows: TGTGCCAGCAACAGGGTGGCCCATGGCTACACCTTC.

The CDR3, as DNA: TGTGCCAGTAAGTTCGGCCAGCAAAAACTGTTTTTT. As protein: CASKFGQQKLFF. The genes are TRBV19 and TRBJ1-4; D not certain. CDR3 length: 12 residues. Trimming left V 7 bases short and J 9 bases short, with 12 bases between. The germline V gene encodes CDR1 LNHDA and CDR2 SQIVND (reference sequence).

The chain joins TRBV20-1 to TRBJ2-1; tentative D call: TRBD1 (6 bases). The germline V and J ends were trimmed by 4 bases and 11 bases, with 12 bases remaining between them. This CDR3 region has 11 residues. The germline CDR1 and CDR2 sequences are DFQATT and SNEGSKA (reference sequence). CDR3 residues: CSATTGSQQFF. CDR3 coding DNA: TGCAGTGCTACCACAGGGTCGCAGCAGTTCTTC.

V and J are TRBV2 and TRBJ1-5; D is perhaps TRBD1 (5 bases). The CDR3 runs 14 residues. The V and J ends lost 9 bases and 1 base respectively, with 13 bases between them. Germline V gene lookup returns CDR1 SNHLY and CDR2 FYNNEI. The DNA for the CDR3 is TGTGCCAGTCACGGGGGTTTCAGCAATCAGCCCCAGCATTTT. It specifies CASHGGFSNQPQHF.

The CDR3 loop reads CADSDRAITGELFF. The CDR3 DNA follows: TGTGCCGACTCGGACAGGGCAATAACCGGGGAGCTGTTTTTT. J is TRBJ2-2 and V is TRBV7-9, with 8 positions matching TRBD1. CDR3 length: 14 amino acids. Germline lookup yields CDR1 SEHNR and CDR2 FQNEAQ (reference sequence). V trimming: 11 bases; J trimming: 5 bases; junction bases outside the gene matches: 10.

The V gene is TRBV7-3, the J gene TRBJ2-3, with D unclear. CDR3 length: 14 amino acids. Germline-derived CDR1 and CDR2 are SGHTA and FQGTGA. V lost 5 bases and J lost 4, with 13 bases in between. Written as DNA, the CDR3 is TGTGCCAGCAGCCCAAGTAGGCGCTCAGATACGCAGTATTTT. Residues: CASSPSRRSDTQYF. Complete variable domain (other parts from reference TRBV7-3 and TRBJ2-3): GAGVSQTPSNKVTEKGKYVELRCDPISGHTALYWYRQSLGQGPEFLIYFQGTGAADDSGLPNDRFFAVRPEGSVSTLKIQRTERGDSAVYLCASSPSRRSDTQYFGPGTRLTVL.

The chain recombines TRBV6-5 with TRBJ2-2, with 11 bases identical to TRBD2. Per the germline V gene, CDR1 is MNHEY and CDR2 is SVGAGI. The V segment lost 2 bases and the J segment 4 bases; nucleotides outside the gene matches: 3. CDR3 length equals 16 residues. The CDR3 sequence is CASSYLSGRGTGELFF. CDR3 in DNA: TGTGCCAGCAGTTACCTTAGCGGGAGGGGCACCGGGGAGCTGTTTTTT.

The chain employs TRBV2 and TRBJ1-5; D is undetermined. There are 14 residues in the CDR3. Germline CDR1 SNHLY, CDR2 FYNNEI. Trimming cost V 6 bases and J 0 bases, with 9 bases left between them. DNA for the CDR3: TGTGCCAGCAGGGCGGACCTTAGCAATCAGCCCCAGCATTTT. Its translation is CASRADLSNQPQHF.

This chain connects TRBV4-1 to TRBJ2-2; 8 bases match TRBD1. The V gene end was trimmed by 3 bases and the J gene end by 6 bases; junction bases not matched to a gene: 12. CDR1 and CDR2 from the germline V gene are MGHRA and YSYEKL. The CDR3 extends over 17 amino acids. CDR3 in amino acids: CASSHLQGDLVSGELFF. The CDR3 DNA reads as TGCGCCAGCAGCCACTTACAGGGGGATCTTGTATCCGGGGAGCTGTTTTTT.

This rearrangement joins TRBV6-5 to TRBJ2-7; D possibly corresponds to TRBD2 (5 bases). Germline V gene data show CDR1 as MNHEY and CDR2 as SVGAGI. The CDR3 extends over 12 amino acids. The V end was cut by 6 bases, the J end by 3 bases, with 9 bases between. CDR3 in amino acids: CASSHGDYEQYF. The CDR3 DNA sequence: TGTGCCAGCAGCCACGGGGACTACGAGCAGTACTTC.

This chain joins TRBV5-6 and TRBJ2-7, with TRBD2 matching over 7 bases. V shed 0 bases, J shed 5 bases, and the junction held 8 bases outside the gene matches. Per germline, CDR1 SGHDT and CDR2 YYEEEE. This CDR3 is built from 15 residues. This CDR3 reads CASSLDVWEGNEQYF. CDR3 in DNA: TGTGCCAGCAGCTTGGATGTATGGGAGGGGAACGAGCAGTACTTC.

The gene calls are TRBV18 and TRBJ1-3, with D unresolved. Germline-derived CDR1 and CDR2 are KGHSH and LQKENI. The CDR3 is made up of 15 amino acids. Trimming removed 4 bases from V and 8 bases from J, with 18 bases in between. This CDR3 is CASSLYSSDGDTIYF. The CDR3 region has the DNA TGTGCCAGCTCACTATATTCTTCCGACGGAGACACCATATATTTT.

V usage is TRBV11-2 and J usage is TRBJ2-7; maybe TRBD2 (5 bases). CDR1 and CDR2 (germline): SGHAT, FQNNGV. V dropped 5 bases and J dropped 4 bases, with 15 bases sitting between them. This CDR3 contains 14 residues. This CDR3 reads CASSDRWRWYEQYF. In DNA form, the CDR3 reads TGTGCCAGCAGCGATCGTTGGAGGTGGTACGAGCAGTACTTC.

The chain is built from TRBV6-4 and TRBJ1-1; perhaps TRBD1 as D (5 bases). The CDR3 is 17 residues long. Trimming stripped 4 bases from V and 3 bases from J, with 21 bases between. The germline V gene encodes CDR1 MRHNA and CDR2 SNTAGT. DNA of the CDR3: TGTGCCAGCAGTGTGGGGGGGACTCGGGATTTGGACACTGAAGCTTTCTTT. It is translated as CASSVGGTRDLDTEAFF.

This clone turned up a few times. The gene calls are TRBV30 and TRBJ1-1, with unresolved D. The CDR3 is made up of 11 amino acids. Between the trimmed V and J ends, which lost 3 bases and 9 bases, there was a span of 11 bases. CDR1 is GTSNPN, CDR2 SVGIG, per germline (reference sequence). Written as DNA, the CDR3 is TGTGCCTGGAGGGAGGAGTCCCAAGCTTTCTTT. Its translation: CAWREESQAFF.

The J gene is TRBJ2-5, the V gene TRBV18, with no clear D. CDR1 is KGHSH, CDR2 LQKENI, per germline. V shed 6 bases and J shed 5 bases, with 7 bases lying between them. The CDR3 length is 11 residues. The CDR3 here is CASSSRETQYF. CDR3 nucleotides: TGTGCCAGCTCGTCGAGGGAGACCCAGTACTTC.

This chain links TRBV18 with TRBJ2-1; 10 bases are a match to TRBD1. The CDR3 contains 15 residues. With 5 bases clipped from V and 4 bases from J, the junction kept 5 bases outside the gene matches. Germline CDR1 reads KGHSH; CDR2 reads LQKENI. As DNA, the CDR3 is TGTGCCAGCTCAACCGGGACAGGGGTATACAATGAGCAGTTCTTC. It yields the protein CASSTGTGVYNEQFF.

The rearrangement joins TRBV4-1 to TRBJ2-1; D unclear. The ends were cut back, 1 base at V and 8 bases at J, with 12 bases in the middle. This CDR3 spans 14 amino acids. Germline-derived CDR1 and CDR2 are MGHRA and YSYEKL. Here the CDR3 DNA reads TGCGCCAGCAGCCAAGCTTCCGGGTTTGATGAGCAGTTCTTC. This translates into CASSQASGFDEQFF.

The chain links TRBV27 to TRBJ2-7; D is perhaps TRBD2 (6 bases). The V end lost 6 bases, the J end lost 0 bases, and 12 bases lay between the germline ends. The CDR3 has 14 residues. Germline V gives CDR1 MNHEY, CDR2 SMNVEV (reference sequence). The CDR3: CASSRERDSYEQYF. CDR3 DNA sequence: TGTGCCAGCAGCCGGGAGAGGGACTCCTACGAGCAGTACTTC.

CDR3 amino acids: CASSVDLGSDSPLHF. Here the CDR3 DNA reads TGTGCCAGCAGCGTAGATCTGGGTTCTGATTCACCCCTCCACTTT. V usage is TRBV9 and J usage is TRBJ1-6, with D hard to call. This CDR3 spans 15 amino acids. V was pared by 0 bases and J by 8 bases, with 12 bases between. The germline V gene encodes CDR1 SGDLS and CDR2 YYNGEE.

This sequence joins TRBV6-1 and TRBJ2-5; no clear D gene. There are 11 residues in the CDR3. Trimming left V 2 bases short and J 4 bases short, with 2 bases between. Germline V gives CDR1 MNHNS, CDR2 SASEGT. CDR3 protein: CASSELETQYF. The CDR3 region has the DNA TGTGCCAGCAGTGAACTAGAGACCCAGTACTTC.

This clone has only a few counts. This chain links TRBV29-1 with TRBJ1-6; D remains unclear. V was pared by 3 bases and J by 2 bases, with 5 bases between. CDR1 SQVTM and CDR2 ANQGSEA come from the germline V gene. CDR3 length: 13 amino acids. The CDR3 sequence is CSVEGTYNSPLHF. CDR3 coding DNA: TGCAGCGTTGAGGGGACCTATAATTCACCCCTCCACTTT.

CDR3 in amino acids: CASSLAASGYEQYF. CDR3 nucleotides: TGTGCCAGCAGTTTAGCGGCTAGCGGCTACGAGCAGTACTTC. The genes are TRBV27 and TRBJ2-5, with 7 nucleotides matching TRBD2. The J call may not be correct, given that the DNA end is closer to TRBJ2-7. The CDR3 spans 14 residues. In germline, CDR1 is MNHEY, CDR2 SMNVEV (reference sequence).

CDR3 region: CASMMTGGDTEAFF. The CDR3, as DNA: TGTGCCAGCATGATGACAGGGGGCGACACTGAAGCTTTCTTT. This chain joins TRBV2 and TRBJ1-1; 10 bases align to TRBD1. Germline-derived CDR1 and CDR2 are SNHLY and FYNNEI. The CDR3 has 14 amino acids. V trimming: 7 bases; J trimming: 3 bases; junction bases outside the gene matches: 5.

The chain employs TRBV27 and TRBJ1-5; possibly TRBD1 for D (5 bases). Germline values: CDR1 MNHEY, CDR2 SMNVEV (reference sequence). The V end lost 2 bases, the J end lost 5 bases, and 7 bases lay between the germline ends. This CDR3 region has 13 residues. CDR3 DNA: TGTGCCAGCAGTTTAGGAGGGGATCAGCCCCAGCATTTT. This gives the protein CASSLGGDQPQHF.

This sequence joins TRBV19 and TRBJ2-7; D tentatively fits TRBD1 or TRBD2 (7 bases each). Germline loops: CDR1 LNHDA, CDR2 SQIVND (reference sequence). The CDR3 runs to 16 residues. Trimming cost V 6 bases and J 0 bases, with 18 bases left between them. The chain's CDR3 is CASSQGGGDHSYEQYF. In nucleotides, the CDR3 is TGTGCCAGTAGCCAGGGAGGGGGCGACCACTCCTACGAGCAGTACTTC. The variable domain in full, completed from reference TRBV19 and TRBJ2-7, reads DGGITQSPKYLFRKEGQNVTLSCEQNLNHDAMYWYRQDPGQGLRLIYYSQIVNDFQKGDIAEGYSVSREKKESFPLTVTSAQKNPTAFYLCASSQGGGDHSYEQYFGPGTRLTVT.

The CDR3 DNA is TGTGCCAGCAATCCGTCGTACGACTACGAGCAGTACTTC. Its protein product is CASNPSYDYEQYF. The rearrangement links TRBV6-1 to TRBJ2-5; no firm D call. TRBJ2-7 explains the end of the DNA better; the J call may be wrong. The CDR3 contains 13 residues. Germline assignment: CDR1 MNHNS and CDR2 SASEGT.

V gene TRBV5-8 combines with J gene TRBJ2-5, with D possibly being TRBD1 (5 bases). CDR1 SGHTS and CDR2 YDEGEE come from the germline V gene. The V end lost 4 bases, the J end lost 4 bases, and 20 bases lay between the germline ends. This CDR3 is built from 16 residues. The CDR3 DNA is TGTGCCAGCAGCCCTCGGACACGTTGGTTTGGAGAGACCCAGTACTTC. Translation gives CASSPRTRWFGETQYF.

This clone was detected only once. This chain links TRBV27 with TRBJ2-3, with 7 bases that match TRBD1. Germline values: CDR1 MNHEY, CDR2 SMNVEV (reference sequence). Trimming at V came to 4 bases and at J to 3 bases, leaving 4 bases not matched to a gene. The CDR3 sequence is 14 residues long. The CDR3 reads CASSSGQWTDTQYF. The CDR3 DNA sequence: TGTGCCAGCAGTTCGGGACAGTGGACAGATACGCAGTATTTT.

The gene calls are TRBV10-3 and TRBJ2-7; 9 nucleotides agree with TRBD2. The germline CDR1 and CDR2 sequences are ENHRY and SYGVKD. CDR3 length: 16 amino acids. The V and J ends lost 6 bases and 4 bases, in that order; junction bases with no gene match: 13. CDR3 sequence (DNA): TGTGCCATCAGCCTAGGCGGGGGGGCCTTAAGGTACGAGCAGTACTTC. Its translation: CAISLGGGALRYEQYF.

The chain uses TRBV5-1 and TRBJ2-7, with TRBD2 matching 7 bases. Germline CDR1 and CDR2: SGHRS and YFSETQ. The CDR3 consists of 17 residues. With 2 bases clipped from V and 2 bases from J, the junction kept 13 bases outside the gene matches. CDR3 coding DNA: TGCGCCAGCAGCTTAGGGGTAGAGGGACTAAATCCCTACGAGCAGTACTTC. Translating gives CASSLGVEGLNPYEQYF.